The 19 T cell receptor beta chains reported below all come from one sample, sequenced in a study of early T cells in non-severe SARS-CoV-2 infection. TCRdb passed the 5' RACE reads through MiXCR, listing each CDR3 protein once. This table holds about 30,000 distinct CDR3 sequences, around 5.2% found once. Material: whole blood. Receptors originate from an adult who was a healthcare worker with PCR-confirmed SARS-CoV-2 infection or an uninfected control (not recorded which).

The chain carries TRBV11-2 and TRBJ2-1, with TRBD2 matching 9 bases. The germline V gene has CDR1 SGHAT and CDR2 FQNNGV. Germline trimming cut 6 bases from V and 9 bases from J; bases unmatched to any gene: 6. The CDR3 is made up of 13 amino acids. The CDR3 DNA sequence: TGTGCCAGCAGGGCTAGCGGGACGGTTGAGCAGTTCTTC. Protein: CASRASGTVEQFF.

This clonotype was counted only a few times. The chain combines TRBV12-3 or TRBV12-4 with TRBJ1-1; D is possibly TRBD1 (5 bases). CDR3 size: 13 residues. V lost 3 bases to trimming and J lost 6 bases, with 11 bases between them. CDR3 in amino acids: CASSLVGEAEAFF. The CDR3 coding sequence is TGTGCCAGCAGTTTGGTGGGGGAGGCTGAAGCTTTCTTT.

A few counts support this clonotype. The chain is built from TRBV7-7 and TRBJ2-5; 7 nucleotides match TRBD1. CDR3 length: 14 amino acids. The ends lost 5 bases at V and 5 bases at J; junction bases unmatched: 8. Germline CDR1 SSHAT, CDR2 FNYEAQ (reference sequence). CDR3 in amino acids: CASSLNRGGETQYF. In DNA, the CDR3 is TGTGCCAGCAGCCTGAACAGGGGTGGGGAGACCCAGTACTTC.

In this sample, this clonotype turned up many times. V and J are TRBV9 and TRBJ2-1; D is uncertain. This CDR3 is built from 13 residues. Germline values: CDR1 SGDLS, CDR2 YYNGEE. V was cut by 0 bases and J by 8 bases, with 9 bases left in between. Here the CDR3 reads CASSVEVSHEQFF. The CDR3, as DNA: TGTGCCAGCAGCGTAGAAGTTTCCCATGAGCAGTTCTTC.

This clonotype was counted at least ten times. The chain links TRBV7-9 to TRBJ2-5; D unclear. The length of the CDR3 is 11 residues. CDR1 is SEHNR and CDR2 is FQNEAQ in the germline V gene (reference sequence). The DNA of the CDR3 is TGTGCTGCGCGGTCCGTCGAGACCCAGTACTTC. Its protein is CAARSVETQYF.

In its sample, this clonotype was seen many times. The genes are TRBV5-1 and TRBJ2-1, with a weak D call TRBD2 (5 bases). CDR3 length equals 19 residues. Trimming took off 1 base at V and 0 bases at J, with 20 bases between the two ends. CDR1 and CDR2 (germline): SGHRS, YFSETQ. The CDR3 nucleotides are TGCGCCAGCAGCTTGCATGATGGCGGGCCCTCAAGCTCCTACAATGAGCAGTTCTTC. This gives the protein CASSLHDGGPSSSYNEQFF.

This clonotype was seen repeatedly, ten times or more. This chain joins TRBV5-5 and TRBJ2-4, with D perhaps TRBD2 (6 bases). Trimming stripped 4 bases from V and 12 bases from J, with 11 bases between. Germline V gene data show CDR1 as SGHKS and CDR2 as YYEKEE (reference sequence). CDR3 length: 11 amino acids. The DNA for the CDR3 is TGTGCCAGCAGCGTGACGGGGGATCAGTACTTC. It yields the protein CASSVTGDQYF.

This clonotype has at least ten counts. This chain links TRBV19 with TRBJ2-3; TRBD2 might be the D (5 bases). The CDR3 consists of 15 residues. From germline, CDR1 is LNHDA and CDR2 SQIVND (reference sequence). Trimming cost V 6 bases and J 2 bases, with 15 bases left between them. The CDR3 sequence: CASRPTAGHTDTQYF. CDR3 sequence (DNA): TGTGCCAGTAGACCCACGGCGGGCCACACAGATACGCAGTATTTT. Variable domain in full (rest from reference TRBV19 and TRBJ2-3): DGGITQSPKYLFRKEGQNVTLSCEQNLNHDAMYWYRQDPGQGLRLIYYSQIVNDFQKGDIAEGYSVSREKKESFPLTVTSAQKNPTAFYLCASRPTAGHTDTQYFGPGTRLTVL.

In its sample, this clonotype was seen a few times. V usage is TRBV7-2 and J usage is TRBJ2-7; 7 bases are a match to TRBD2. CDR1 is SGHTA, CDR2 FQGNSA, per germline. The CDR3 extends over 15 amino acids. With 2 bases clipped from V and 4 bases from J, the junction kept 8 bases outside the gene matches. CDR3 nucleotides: TGTGCCAGCAGCTTACGGGGGGAGGAAGGATACGAGCAGTACTTC. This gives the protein CASSLRGEEGYEQYF.

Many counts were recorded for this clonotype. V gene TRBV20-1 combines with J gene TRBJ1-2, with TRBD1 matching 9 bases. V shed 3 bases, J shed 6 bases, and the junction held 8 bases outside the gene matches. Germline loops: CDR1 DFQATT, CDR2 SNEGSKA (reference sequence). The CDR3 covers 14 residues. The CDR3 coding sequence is TGCAGTGCTAGTAACAGGGGGCGCGGCGATGGCTACACCTTC. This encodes CSASNRGRGDGYTF.

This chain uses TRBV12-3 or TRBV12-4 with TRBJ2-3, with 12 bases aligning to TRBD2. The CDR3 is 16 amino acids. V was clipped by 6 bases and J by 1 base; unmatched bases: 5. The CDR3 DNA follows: TGTGCCAGCAGCACGACTAGCGGGAGAGGCACAGATACGCAGTATTTT. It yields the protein CASSTTSGRGTDTQYF.

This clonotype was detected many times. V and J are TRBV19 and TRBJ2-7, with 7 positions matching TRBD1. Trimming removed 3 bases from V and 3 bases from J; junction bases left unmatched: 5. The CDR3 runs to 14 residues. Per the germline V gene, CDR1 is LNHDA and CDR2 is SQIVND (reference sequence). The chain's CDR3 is CASSITGQRYEQYF. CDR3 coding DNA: TGTGCCAGTAGTATCACGGGACAGCGCTACGAGCAGTACTTC.

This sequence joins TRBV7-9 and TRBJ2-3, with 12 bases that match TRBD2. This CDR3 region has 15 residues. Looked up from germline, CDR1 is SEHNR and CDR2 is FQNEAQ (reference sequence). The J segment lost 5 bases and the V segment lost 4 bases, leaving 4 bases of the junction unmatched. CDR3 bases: TGTGCCAGCAGCTGGACTAGCGGGAAGGGAGATACGCAGTATTTT. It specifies CASSWTSGKGDTQYF.

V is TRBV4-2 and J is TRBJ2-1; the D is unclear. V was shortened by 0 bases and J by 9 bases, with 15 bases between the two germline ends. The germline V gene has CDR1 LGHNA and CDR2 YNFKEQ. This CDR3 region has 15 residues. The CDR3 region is CASSQDPLGMIEQFF. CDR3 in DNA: TGTGCCAGCAGCCAAGATCCTCTAGGTATGATTGAGCAGTTCTTC.

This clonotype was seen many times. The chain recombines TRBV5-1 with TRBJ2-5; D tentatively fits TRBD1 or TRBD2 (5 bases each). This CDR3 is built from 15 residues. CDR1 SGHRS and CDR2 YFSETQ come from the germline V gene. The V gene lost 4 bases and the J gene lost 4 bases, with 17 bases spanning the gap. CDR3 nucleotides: TGCGCCAGCAGCCTCCGGGGCCTGGACGGAGAGACCCAGTACTTC. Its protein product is CASSLRGLDGETQYF.

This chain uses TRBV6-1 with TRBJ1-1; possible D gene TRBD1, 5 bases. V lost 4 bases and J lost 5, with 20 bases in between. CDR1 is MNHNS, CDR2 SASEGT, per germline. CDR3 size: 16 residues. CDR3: CASSGTTVGVRTEAFF. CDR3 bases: TGTGCCAGCAGTGGTACCACAGTGGGGGTTAGGACTGAAGCTTTCTTT.

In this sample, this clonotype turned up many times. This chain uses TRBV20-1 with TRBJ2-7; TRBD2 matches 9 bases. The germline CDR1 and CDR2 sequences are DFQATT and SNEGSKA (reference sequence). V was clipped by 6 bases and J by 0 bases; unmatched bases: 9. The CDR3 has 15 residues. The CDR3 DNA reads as TGCAGTGCGCCCGACCCTAGCGGGAACTCCTACGAGCAGTACTTC. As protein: CSAPDPSGNSYEQYF.

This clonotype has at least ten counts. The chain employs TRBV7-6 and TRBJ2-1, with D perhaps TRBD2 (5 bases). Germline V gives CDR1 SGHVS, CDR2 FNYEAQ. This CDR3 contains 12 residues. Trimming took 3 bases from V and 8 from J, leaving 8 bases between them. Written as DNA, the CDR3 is TGTGCCAGCAGCTTTGGAGGAGATGAGCAGTTCTTC. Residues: CASSFGGDEQFF.

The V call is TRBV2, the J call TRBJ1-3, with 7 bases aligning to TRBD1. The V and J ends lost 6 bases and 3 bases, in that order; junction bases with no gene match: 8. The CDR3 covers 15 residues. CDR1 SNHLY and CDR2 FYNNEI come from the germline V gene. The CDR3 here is CASSLSTGVGNTIYF. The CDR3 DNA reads TGTGCCAGCAGCCTCTCCACAGGGGTTGGAAACACCATATATTTT.